Below, 31 T cell receptor beta chains from the same sample are listed, as sequenced in a study of CXCR3-negative and CXCR3-positive naive CD8 T cells. Points from the study as a whole: More hydrophobic TRB CDR3s occurred in CXCR3-positive than in CXCR3-negative naive cells.

The libraries of TRB cDNA were prepared using 5' RACE with UMI labels. TCRdb reprocessed the 5' RACE reads; each CDR3 protein has one entry and no DNA is given. Reported are about 6,900 distinct CDR3 sequences; the ten largest clones contain 1.5% to 2%. These receptors' antigens are unknown. Sequencing was carried out using naive CXCR3+ CD8+ T cells from blood. Documented subset: CD45RO-CCR7+CD27+CD95- naive CD8+ T cells expressing CXCR3 (TNR3+). These receptors originate from a human donor in good health. Some clones in this sample may be carry-over from other donors' samples.

This clonotype is deemed medium-sized by its frequency. V and J are TRBV21-1 and TRBJ1-3; the TRBD1 assignment by TCRdb is unverifiable without DNA. TRBV21-1 is shown as a pseudogene. This CDR3 is 17 amino acids long. The CDR3 region is CASSKECGTGTGNTIYF.

The CDR3 reads CASSDRQNTEAFF. V is TRBV7-9 and J is TRBJ1-1. Germline values: CDR1 SEHNR, CDR2 FQNEAQ (reference sequence). This CDR3 is 13 amino acids long.

The genes are TRBV29-1 and TRBJ2-3; TCRdb calls TRBD1, which cannot be checked without DNA. Looked up from germline, CDR1 is SQVTM and CDR2 is ANQGSEA. The CDR3 contains 12 residues. The CDR3 protein is CSVEGGSDTQYF.

Frequency places this clonotype as medium-sized (0.01 to 0.1%). This sequence joins TRBV5-5 and TRBJ2-5. This CDR3 comprises 14 residues. In germline, CDR1 is SGHKS, CDR2 YYEKEE (reference sequence). The CDR3 loop reads CASSLEGFGETQYF. The full variable domain, rest sourced from reference TRBV5-5 and TRBJ2-5, is DAGVTQSPTHLIKTRGQQVTLRCSPISGHKSVSWYQQVLGQGPQFIFQYYEKEERGRGNFPDRFSARQFPNYSSELNVNALLLGDSALYLCASSLEGFGETQYFGPGTRLLVL.

The rearrangement uses TRBV7-6 and TRBJ1-4. The CDR3 totals 16 residues. CDR1 and CDR2 from the germline V gene are SGHVS and FNYEAQ. CDR3 region: CASSLASFATNEKLFF.

This chain joins TRBV29-1 and TRBJ2-7; TCRdb returns TRBD2, unconfirmable since there is no DNA. Germline CDR1 reads SQVTM; CDR2 reads ANQGSEA. The CDR3 extends over 17 amino acids. CDR3 protein: CSVEGLAGALLSYEQYF.

V is TRBV28 and J is TRBJ2-3. This CDR3 is 13 amino acids long. Germline CDR1 is MDHEN and CDR2 is SYDVKM. The chain's CDR3 is CASSLLGTDTQYF.

The chain has TRBV6-1 and TRBJ2-7; TCRdb lists TRBD1, though no DNA is available to test this call. CDR1 MNHNS and CDR2 SASEGT come from the germline V gene. The length of the CDR3 is 13 residues. The CDR3 sequence is CASSPWDRGEQYF.

The V and J genes are TRBV7-8 and TRBJ2-1; there is no DNA to check the TCRdb D call of TRBD1. Per germline, CDR1 SGHVS and CDR2 FQNEAQ. The CDR3 is 14 residues long. The CDR3 reads CASSSPGAYNEQFF.

The chain is built from TRBV5-8 and TRBJ2-1; the D gene TCRdb calls, TRBD2, cannot be checked with no DNA. Germline V gene data show CDR1 as SGHTS and CDR2 as YDEGEE. This CDR3 has 14 residues. CDR3 protein: CASSLVLAGLEQFF. Complete variable domain (other parts from reference TRBV5-8 and TRBJ2-1): EAGVTQSPTHLIKTRGQQATLRCSPISGHTSVYWYQQALGLGLQFLLWYDEGEERNRGNFPPRFSGRQFPNYSSELNVNALELEDSALYLCASSLVLAGLEQFFGPGTRLTVL.

By frequency, this clonotype registers medium-sized. The V call is TRBV29-1, the J call TRBJ2-5. The CDR3 runs to 11 residues. Germline V gene lookup returns CDR1 SQVTM and CDR2 ANQGSEA. The CDR3 sequence: CSVDSQGTQYF.

This chain joins TRBV5-1 and TRBJ2-5. CDR1 and CDR2 (germline): SGHRS, YFSETQ. CDR3 size: 15 residues. CDR3 amino acids: CASSFYRGNQETQYF.

This rearrangement joins TRBV25-1 to TRBJ2-2. Germline-derived CDR1 and CDR2 are MGHDK and SYGVNS. The CDR3 spans 13 residues. The CDR3: CASSETYTGELFF.

Measured by frequency, this clonotype is medium-sized. The chain carries TRBV25-1 and TRBJ2-7; absent DNA, TCRdb's TRBD1 call cannot be checked. The germline gives CDR1 MGHDK, CDR2 SYGVNS. The CDR3 loop spans 15 amino acids. CDR3: CASSIGTGALYEQYF.

V usage is TRBV29-1 and J usage is TRBJ2-1; the TCRdb call, TRBD1, lacks DNA for checking. Germline V CDR1 and CDR2: SQVTM, ANQGSEA. The CDR3 sequence is 15 residues long. Here the CDR3 reads CSVEGTESSYNEQFF.

This chain links TRBV6-2 or TRBV6-3 with TRBJ2-3; TCRdb picks TRBD2, but there is no DNA to check that call. Germline lookup yields CDR1 MNHEY and CDR2 SVGEGT. The CDR3 contains 15 residues. The CDR3 is CASSGLAESTDTQYF.

This chain links TRBV10-3 with TRBJ1-1; the TCRdb call, TRBD1, lacks DNA for checking. Germline V gene lookup returns CDR1 ENHRY and CDR2 SYGVKD. The CDR3 length is 15 residues. The CDR3 sequence: CAISDPRGPNTEAFF.

The V call is TRBV5-1, the J call TRBJ2-7. CDR1 and CDR2 (germline): SGHRS, YFSETQ. This CDR3 has 12 amino acids. The CDR3 reads CASSSDTYEQYF.

This clonotype is called medium-sized based on its frequency. The V and J genes are TRBV4-2 and TRBJ2-7; TCRdb calls TRBD2, which cannot be checked without DNA. The CDR3 has 17 residues. Germline CDR1 reads LGHNA; CDR2 reads YNFKEQ. This CDR3 is CASSQEGEASGAYEQYF.

This clonotype is identified as medium-sized from frequency. The chain combines TRBV14 with TRBJ1-6. CDR1 and CDR2 from the germline V gene are SGHDN and FVKESK. This CDR3 contains 16 residues. CDR3 region: CASSQDESSYNSPLHF.

This clonotype ranks as medium-sized (0.01 to 0.1%) in terms of frequency. This chain's CDR3 is CASSFPAIRQGDSPLHF. The chain uses TRBV11-2 and TRBJ1-6; TCRdb indicates TRBD1, and absent DNA this call remains unverified. This CDR3 has 17 residues. Per germline, CDR1 SGHAT and CDR2 FQNNGV.

This rearrangement joins TRBV4-1 to TRBJ2-5. The CDR3 length is 15 residues. Germline loops: CDR1 MGHRA, CDR2 YSYEKL. The CDR3: CASSQGLGWQETQYF.

The chain links TRBV7-7 to TRBJ2-7; without DNA, the TCRdb call of TRBD1 cannot be checked. The CDR3 covers 14 residues. The germline V gene encodes CDR1 SSHAT and CDR2 FNYEAQ (reference sequence). The CDR3 is CASSLDPGDHEQYF.

This chain uses TRBV9 with TRBJ2-1; absent DNA, TCRdb's TRBD2 call cannot be checked. CDR3 length: 16 amino acids. Germline V gene data show CDR1 as SGDLS and CDR2 as YYNGEE. The CDR3 reads CASCLGSVSSYNEQFF.

Measured by frequency, this clonotype is medium-sized. This chain uses TRBV6-5 with TRBJ2-7; TCRdb indicates TRBD1, and absent DNA this call remains unverified. Germline V gives CDR1 MNHEY, CDR2 SVGAGI. This CDR3 comprises 14 residues. CDR3 in amino acids: CASSGTGNSYEQYF.

V is TRBV25-1 and J is TRBJ2-7. The CDR3 length is 11 residues. Germline CDR1 is MGHDK and CDR2 is SYGVNS. Here the CDR3 reads CASSVTYEQYF.

This chain joins TRBV28 and TRBJ2-7; the D gene TCRdb calls, TRBD1, cannot be checked with no DNA. Germline lookup yields CDR1 MDHEN and CDR2 SYDVKM. The CDR3 covers 13 residues. The chain's CDR3 is CASSPRGAAEQYF.

The rearrangement uses TRBV13 and TRBJ2-5. This CDR3 is 13 amino acids long. Germline lookup yields CDR1 PRHDT and CDR2 FYEKMQ (reference sequence). The CDR3 sequence: CASSLLRQETQYF.

The genes are TRBV19 and TRBJ2-1; without DNA, the TCRdb call of TRBD2 cannot be checked. The CDR3 runs 12 residues. CDR1 and CDR2 (germline): LNHDA, SQIVND (reference sequence). The CDR3 sequence: CASSEGYNEQFF.

Considering frequency, this clonotype is medium-sized. This sequence joins TRBV29-1 and TRBJ2-1. Germline CDR1 is SQVTM and CDR2 is ANQGSEA. The CDR3 is 16 residues long. CDR3 in amino acids: CSVEDPDSSSYNEQFF.

V and J are TRBV23-1 and TRBJ1-1; the D call of TRBD1 rests on TCRdb alone, since no DNA is present to check it. TRBV23-1 is an open reading frame, and its role is uncertain. The CDR3 contains 13 residues. CDR3 region: CASIGPVDTEAFF.